The clone carrying this TCR beta chain was counted between two and nine times. What it recognizes is unknown. This entry is derived from a study of vaccination effects on CD4 cells after COVID-19. Across the study: A few convalescent patients were sampled early and late after vaccination. It was with roughly 9.5 IU/ml IL-2 and roughly 9.2 ug/ml peptides that around 1.9 million PBMC per well were cultured. The median interval between the second dose and post-vaccine sampling was 72 days.

Assay used: immunoSEQ multiplex PCR; TCRdb lists only in-frame clones, some missing. The table lists 35,000 to 55,000 clones, approximately 82% of them singletons. Around day 10 of culture, CD4+ T cells were separated out. This individual contracted SARS-CoV-2 between March and December 2020, as verified by PCR. Participants completed two doses of the BNT162b2 or mRNA-1273 vaccine. The clonotype was recovered from a human donor who had a prior SARS-CoV-2 infection. The sample in question was CD4+ T cells from PBMCs cultured without peptide, obtained after COVID-19 vaccination.

CDR3 region: CASSPQTQNYGYTF. CDR3 DNA sequence: TGTGCCAGCTCACCGCAGACACAGAACTATGGCTACACCTTC. The chain links TRBV18 to TRBJ1-2, with D uncertain. Germline CDR1 is KGHSH and CDR2 is LQKENI. CDR3 length equals 14 residues. Trimming pared 3 bases from V and 2 bases from J, leaving 10 bases between.